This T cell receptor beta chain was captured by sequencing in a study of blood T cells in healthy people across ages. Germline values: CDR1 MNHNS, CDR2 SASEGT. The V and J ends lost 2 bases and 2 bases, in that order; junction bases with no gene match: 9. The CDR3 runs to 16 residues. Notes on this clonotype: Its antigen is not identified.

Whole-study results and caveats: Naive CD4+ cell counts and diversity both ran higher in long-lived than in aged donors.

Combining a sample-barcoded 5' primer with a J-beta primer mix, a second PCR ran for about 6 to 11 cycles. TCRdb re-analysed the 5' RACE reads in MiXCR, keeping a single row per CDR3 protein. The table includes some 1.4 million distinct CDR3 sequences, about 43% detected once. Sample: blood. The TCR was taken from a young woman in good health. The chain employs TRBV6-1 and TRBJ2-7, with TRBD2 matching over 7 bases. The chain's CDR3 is CASSEPGEGLTYEQYF. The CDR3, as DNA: TGTGCCAGCAGTGAACCCGGGGAGGGGCTCACCTACGAGCAGTACTTC.